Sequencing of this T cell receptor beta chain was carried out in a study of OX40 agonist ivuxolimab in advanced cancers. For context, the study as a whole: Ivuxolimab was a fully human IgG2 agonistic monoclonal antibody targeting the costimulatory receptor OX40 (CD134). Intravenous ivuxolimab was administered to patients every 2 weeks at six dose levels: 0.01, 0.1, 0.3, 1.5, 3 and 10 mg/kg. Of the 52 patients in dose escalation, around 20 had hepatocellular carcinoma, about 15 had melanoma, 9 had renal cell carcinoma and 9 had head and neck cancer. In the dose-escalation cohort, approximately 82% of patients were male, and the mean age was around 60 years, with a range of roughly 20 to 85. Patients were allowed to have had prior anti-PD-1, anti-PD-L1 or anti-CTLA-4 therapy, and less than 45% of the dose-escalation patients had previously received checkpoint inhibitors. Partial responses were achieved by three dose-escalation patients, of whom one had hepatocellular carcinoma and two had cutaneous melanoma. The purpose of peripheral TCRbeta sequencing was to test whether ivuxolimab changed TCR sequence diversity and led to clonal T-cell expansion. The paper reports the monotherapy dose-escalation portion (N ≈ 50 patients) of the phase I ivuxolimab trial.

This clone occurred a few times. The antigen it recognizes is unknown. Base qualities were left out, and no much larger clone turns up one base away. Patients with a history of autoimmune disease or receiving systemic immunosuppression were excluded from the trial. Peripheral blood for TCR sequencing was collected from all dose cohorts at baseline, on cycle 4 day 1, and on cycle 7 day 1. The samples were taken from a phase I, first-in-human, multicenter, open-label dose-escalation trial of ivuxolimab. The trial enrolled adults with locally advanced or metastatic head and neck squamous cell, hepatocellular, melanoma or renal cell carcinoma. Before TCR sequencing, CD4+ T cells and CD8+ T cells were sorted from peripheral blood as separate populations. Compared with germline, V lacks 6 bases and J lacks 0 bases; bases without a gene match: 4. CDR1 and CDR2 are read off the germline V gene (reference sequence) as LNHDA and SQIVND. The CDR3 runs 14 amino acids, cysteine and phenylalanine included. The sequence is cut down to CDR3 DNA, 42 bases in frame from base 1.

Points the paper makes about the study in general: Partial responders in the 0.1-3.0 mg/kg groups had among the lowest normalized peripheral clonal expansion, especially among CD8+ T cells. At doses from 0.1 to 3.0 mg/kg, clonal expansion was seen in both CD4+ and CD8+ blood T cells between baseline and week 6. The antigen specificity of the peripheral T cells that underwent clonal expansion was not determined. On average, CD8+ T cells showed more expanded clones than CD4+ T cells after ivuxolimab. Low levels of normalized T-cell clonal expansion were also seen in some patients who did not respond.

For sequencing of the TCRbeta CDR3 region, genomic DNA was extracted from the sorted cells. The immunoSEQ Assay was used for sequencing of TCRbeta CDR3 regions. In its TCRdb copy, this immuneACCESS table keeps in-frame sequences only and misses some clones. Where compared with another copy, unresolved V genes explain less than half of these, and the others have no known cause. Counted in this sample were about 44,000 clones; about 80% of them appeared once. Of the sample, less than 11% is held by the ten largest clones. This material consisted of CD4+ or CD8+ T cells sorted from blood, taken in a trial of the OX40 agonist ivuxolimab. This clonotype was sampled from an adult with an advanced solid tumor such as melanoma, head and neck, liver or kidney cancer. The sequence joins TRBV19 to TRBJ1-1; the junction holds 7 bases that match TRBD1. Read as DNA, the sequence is TGTGCCAGTAGGCTACAGGGGTTGAACACTGAAGCTTTCTTT. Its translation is CASRLQGLNTEAFF.